The T cell receptor (beta chain) under discussion was sequenced for a study of CXCR3-negative and CXCR3-positive naive CD8 T cells. For the study at large: Summed over all libraries, TRB reads came to around 140 million, with about 1.5 +/- 0.3 million per library.

Study-wide points: CXCR3-positive naive cells had TRB CDR3s that were more hydrophobic than CXCR3-negative naive cells had.

All TRB cDNA libraries came from 5' RACE performed with UMI labels. TCRdb reprocessed the 5' RACE reads, with one entry per CDR3 protein and no DNA. The sample has approximately 100,000 distinct CDR3 sequences, and its top ten clones hold around 0.4%. From germline, CDR1 is KGHSH and CDR2 LQKENI. The CDR3 totals 16 residues. As regards this clonotype: Its antigen remains unidentified.

What was sequenced was naive CXCR3+ CD8+ T cells from blood. Subset specified: CD45RO-CCR7+CD27+CD95- naive CD8+ T cells expressing CXCR3 (TNR3+). The receptor was derived from a human donor in good health. Some clones in this sample may be carry-over from other donors' samples. The V gene is TRBV18, the J gene TRBJ2-1; the D call from TCRdb, TRBD2, cannot be confirmed without DNA. This CDR3 is CASSPVAGYLYNEQFF.